Shown below are 8 T cell receptor beta chains from a single sample sequenced in a study of molecular identifiers for immune sequencing clone quantification. TCRdb itself ran the PCR reads through MiXCR, one entry per CDR3 protein. The data show about 100,000 distinct CDR3 sequences, about 21% seen once. The sample was naive CD8+ T cells from blood, with Jurkat cell RNA spiked in. Specified subset: FACS-sorted CD8+CD4-CCR7+CD45RA+ naive T cells. These receptors were obtained from a human donor in good health. Some libraries in this study had Jurkat cell RNA spiked in.

In the case of this clonotype: This may arise from a read error, as a much more abundant clone is one base away. The chain joins TRBV19 to TRBJ2-4, with 9 bases fitting TRBD1. CDR1 and CDR2 (germline): LNHDA, SQIVND (reference sequence). CDR3 size: 15 residues. V shed 3 bases, J shed 14 bases, and the junction held 14 bases outside the gene matches. The CDR3 sequence is CASSMGQGALGFKYF. CDR3 DNA sequence: TGTGCCAGTAGTATGGGACAGGGAGCCTTAGGATTCAAGTACTTC.

The chain couples TRBV3-1 to TRBJ2-4, with TRBD2 matching over 8 bases. Trimming cost V 4 bases and J 1 base; bases outside gene matches: 6. This CDR3 has 16 amino acids. Germline CDR1 LGHDT, CDR2 YNNKEL (reference sequence). This CDR3 is CASSPNSGKAKNIQYF. As DNA, the CDR3 is TGTGCCAGCAGCCCCAATAGCGGGAAGGCCAAAAACATTCAGTACTTC.

The table lists this clonotype with many counts. This chain connects TRBV29-1 to TRBJ2-5; D gene ambiguous. This CDR3 is 11 amino acids long. Looked up from germline, CDR1 is SQVTM and CDR2 is ANQGSEA. The V end lost 4 bases, the J end lost 4 bases, and 7 bases lay between the germline ends. CDR3: CSVVRPETQYF. CDR3 DNA: TGCAGCGTTGTCCGCCCAGAGACCCAGTACTTC.

A word on this clonotype: A much larger clonotype is one base distant, so this may be a read error. Given the absence of the conserved phenylalanine or tryptophan at the CDR3 end, a read error is likely. This sequence joins TRBV29-1 and TRBJ2-5, with 7 positions matching TRBD2. The CDR3 spans 12 residues. V lost 3 bases, J lost 5 bases, and 3 bases stayed unmatched. The germline V gene encodes CDR1 SQVTM and CDR2 ANQGSEA. The CDR3 DNA follows: TGCAGCGTTGACCCTAGCGGCGAGACCCAGTACCTC. Amino acids: CSVDPSGETQYL.

This clonotype has a single count. The V gene is TRBV20-1, the J gene TRBJ1-5; no clear D gene. CDR3 size: 15 residues. V gave up 1 base and J gave up 0 bases, with 10 bases separating them. Per the germline V gene, CDR1 is DFQATT and CDR2 is SNEGSKA (reference sequence). The CDR3 nucleotides are TGCAGTGCTAGAGCAGAGGAGAGTAGCAATCAGCCCCAGCATTTT. Translating gives CSARAEESSNQPQHF.

At least ten counts were recorded for this clonotype. The rearrangement joins TRBV7-9 to TRBJ1-4, with 11 bases fitting TRBD1. CDR3 length: 14 residues. CDR1 is SEHNR and CDR2 is FQNEAQ in the germline V gene (reference sequence). V lost 5 bases to trimming and J lost 6 bases; unmatched junction nucleotides: 2. The CDR3, as DNA: TGTGCCAGCAGCAGGACAGGGGGCGATGAAAAACTGTTTTTT. It codes for CASSRTGGDEKLFF.

The table lists this clonotype with many counts. V usage is TRBV7-9 and J usage is TRBJ1-1; TRBD1 is a possible D gene (6 bases). CDR3 size: 12 residues. V was cut by 7 bases and J by 8 bases, with 14 bases left in between. The germline V gene has CDR1 SEHNR and CDR2 FQNEAQ (reference sequence). The CDR3 here is CASTPAGAEAFF. CDR3 in DNA: TGTGCCAGCACCCCCGCGGGGGCCGAAGCTTTCTTT.

The rearrangement joins TRBV19 to TRBJ2-1, with D unresolved. Germline-derived CDR1 and CDR2 are LNHDA and SQIVND (reference sequence). This CDR3 spans 13 amino acids. The V gene lost 5 bases and the J gene lost 13 bases, with 18 bases spanning the gap. CDR3 region: CASSQIDGVDQFF. The CDR3 DNA sequence: TGTGCCAGTAGTCAAATAGATGGGGTGGATCAGTTCTTC.